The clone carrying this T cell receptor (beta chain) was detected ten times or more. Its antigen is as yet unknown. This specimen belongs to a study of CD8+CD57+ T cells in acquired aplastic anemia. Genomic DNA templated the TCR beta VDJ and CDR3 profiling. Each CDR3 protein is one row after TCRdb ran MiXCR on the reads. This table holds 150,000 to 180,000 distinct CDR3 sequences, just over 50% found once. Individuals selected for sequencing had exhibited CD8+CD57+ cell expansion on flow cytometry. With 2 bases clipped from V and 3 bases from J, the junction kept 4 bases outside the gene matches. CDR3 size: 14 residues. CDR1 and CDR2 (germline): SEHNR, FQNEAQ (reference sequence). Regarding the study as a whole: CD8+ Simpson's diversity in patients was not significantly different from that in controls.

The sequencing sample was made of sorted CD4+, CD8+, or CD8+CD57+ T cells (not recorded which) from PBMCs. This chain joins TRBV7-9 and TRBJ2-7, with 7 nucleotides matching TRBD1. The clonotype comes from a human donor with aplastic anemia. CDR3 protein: CASSLTGVNYEQYF. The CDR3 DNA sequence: TGTGCCAGCAGCTTAACAGGGGTGAACTACGAGCAGTACTTC.